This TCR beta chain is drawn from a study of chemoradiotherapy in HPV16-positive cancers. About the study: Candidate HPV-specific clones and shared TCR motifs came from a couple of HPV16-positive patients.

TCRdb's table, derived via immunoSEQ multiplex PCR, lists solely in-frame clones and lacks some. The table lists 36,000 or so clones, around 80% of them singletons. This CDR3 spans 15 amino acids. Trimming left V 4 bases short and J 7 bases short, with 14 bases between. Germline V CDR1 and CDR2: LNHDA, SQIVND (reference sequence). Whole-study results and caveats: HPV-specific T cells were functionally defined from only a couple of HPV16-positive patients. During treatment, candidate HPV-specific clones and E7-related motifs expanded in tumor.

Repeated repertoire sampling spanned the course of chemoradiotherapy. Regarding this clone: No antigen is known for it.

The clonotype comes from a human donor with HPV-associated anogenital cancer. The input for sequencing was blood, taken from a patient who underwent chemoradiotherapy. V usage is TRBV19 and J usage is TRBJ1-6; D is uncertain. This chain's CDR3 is CASSNRRQRNSPLHF. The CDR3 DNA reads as TGTGCCAGTAGTAATCGTAGGCAGAGGAATTCACCCCTCCACTTT.